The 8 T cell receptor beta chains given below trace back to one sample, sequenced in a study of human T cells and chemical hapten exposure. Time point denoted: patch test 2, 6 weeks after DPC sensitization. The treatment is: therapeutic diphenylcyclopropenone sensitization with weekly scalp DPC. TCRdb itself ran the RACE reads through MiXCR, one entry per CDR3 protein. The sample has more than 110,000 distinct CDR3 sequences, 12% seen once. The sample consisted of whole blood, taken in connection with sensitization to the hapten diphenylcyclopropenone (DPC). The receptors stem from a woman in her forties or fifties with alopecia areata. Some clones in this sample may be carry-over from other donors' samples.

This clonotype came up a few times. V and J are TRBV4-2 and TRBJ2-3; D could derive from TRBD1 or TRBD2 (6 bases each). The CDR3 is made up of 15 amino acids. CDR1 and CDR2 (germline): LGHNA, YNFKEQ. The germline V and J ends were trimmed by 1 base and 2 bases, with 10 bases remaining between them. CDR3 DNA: TGTGCCAGCAGCCAAGGGGGGGCGGTCACAGATACGCAGTATTTT. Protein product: CASSQGGAVTDTQYF.

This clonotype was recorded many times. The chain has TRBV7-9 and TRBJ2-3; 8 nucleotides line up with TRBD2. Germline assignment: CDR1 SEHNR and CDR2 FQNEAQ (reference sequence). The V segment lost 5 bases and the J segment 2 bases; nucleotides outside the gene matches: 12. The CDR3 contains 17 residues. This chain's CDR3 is CASSIPLSGAITDTQYF. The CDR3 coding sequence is TGTGCCAGCAGCATCCCGCTTAGCGGGGCTATCACAGATACGCAGTATTTT. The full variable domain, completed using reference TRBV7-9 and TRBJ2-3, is DTGVSQNPRHKITKRGQNVTFRCDPISEHNRLYWYRQTLGQGPEFLTYFQNEAQLEKSRLLSDRFSAERPKGSFSTLEIQRTEQGDSAMYLCASSIPLSGAITDTQYFGPGTRLTVL.

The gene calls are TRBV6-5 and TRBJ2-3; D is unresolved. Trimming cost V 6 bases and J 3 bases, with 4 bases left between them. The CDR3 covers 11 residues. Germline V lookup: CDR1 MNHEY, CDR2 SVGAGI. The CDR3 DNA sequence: TGTGCCAGCAGAATGACAGATACGCAGTATTTT. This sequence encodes CASRMTDTQYF.

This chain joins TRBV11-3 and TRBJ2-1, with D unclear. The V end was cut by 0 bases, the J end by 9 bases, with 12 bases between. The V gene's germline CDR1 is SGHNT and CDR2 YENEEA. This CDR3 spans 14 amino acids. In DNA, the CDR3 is TGTGCCAGCAGCTTAGATCTTGCGAGTCGTGAGCAGTTCTTC. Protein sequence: CASSLDLASREQFF.

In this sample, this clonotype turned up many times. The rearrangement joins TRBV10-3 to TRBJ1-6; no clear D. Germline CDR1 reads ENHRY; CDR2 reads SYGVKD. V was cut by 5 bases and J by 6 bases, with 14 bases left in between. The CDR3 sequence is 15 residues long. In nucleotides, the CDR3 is TGTGCCATCAGTACCGACTCCGGGCGTAATTCACCCCTCCACTTT. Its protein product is CAISTDSGRNSPLHF.

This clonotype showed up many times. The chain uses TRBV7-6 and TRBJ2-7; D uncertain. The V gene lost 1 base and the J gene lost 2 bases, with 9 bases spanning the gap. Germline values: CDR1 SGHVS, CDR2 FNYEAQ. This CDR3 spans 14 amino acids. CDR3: CASSLEGWAYEQYF. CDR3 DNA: TGTGCCAGCAGCTTAGAGGGTTGGGCCTACGAGCAGTACTTC.

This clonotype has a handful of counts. This chain's CDR3 is CASSRGQGYYQPQHF. In DNA form, the CDR3 reads TGTGCCAGCAGTAGAGGACAGGGGTACTATCAGCCCCAGCATTTT. The genes are TRBV2 and TRBJ1-5, with TRBD1 matching over 9 bases. J was trimmed by 5 bases and V by 5 bases; bases with no gene match: 7. The CDR3 is 15 amino acids. Looked up from germline, CDR1 is SNHLY and CDR2 is FYNNEI.

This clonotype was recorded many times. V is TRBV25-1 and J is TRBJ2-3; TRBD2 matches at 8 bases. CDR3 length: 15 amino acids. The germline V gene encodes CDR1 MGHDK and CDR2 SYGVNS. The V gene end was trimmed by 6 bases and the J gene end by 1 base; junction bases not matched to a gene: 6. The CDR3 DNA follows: TGTGCCAGCAGCTCACCAGCGGGGGGCACAGATACGCAGTATTTT. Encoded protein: CASSSPAGGTDTQYF.